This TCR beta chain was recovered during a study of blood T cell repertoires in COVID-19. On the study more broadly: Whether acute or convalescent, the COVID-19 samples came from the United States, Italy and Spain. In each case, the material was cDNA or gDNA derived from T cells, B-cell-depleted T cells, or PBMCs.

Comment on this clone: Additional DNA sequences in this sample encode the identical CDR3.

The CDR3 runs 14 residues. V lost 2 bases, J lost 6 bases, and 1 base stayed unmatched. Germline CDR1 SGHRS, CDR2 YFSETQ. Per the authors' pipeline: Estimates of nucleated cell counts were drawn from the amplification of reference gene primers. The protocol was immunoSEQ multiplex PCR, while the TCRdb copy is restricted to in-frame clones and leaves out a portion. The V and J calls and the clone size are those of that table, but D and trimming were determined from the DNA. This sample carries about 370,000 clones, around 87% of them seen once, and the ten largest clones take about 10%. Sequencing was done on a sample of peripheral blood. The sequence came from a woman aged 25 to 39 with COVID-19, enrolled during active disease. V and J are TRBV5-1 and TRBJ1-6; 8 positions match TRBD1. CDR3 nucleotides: TGCGCCAGCAGCTTAGGACAGGGTAATTCACCCCTCCACTTT. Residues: CASSLGQGNSPLHF.